The rows below give T cell receptor beta chains drawn from one sample of a study of regulatory T cells in long-lasting Graves disease. One entry per CDR3 protein, called by TCRdb with MiXCR from the multiplex PCR reads. The table lists roughly 440,000 distinct CDR3 sequences, over 15% of them singletons, with around 23% in the top ten. These data were also filed under a second study, of T cells in Graves' hyperthyroidism and ophthalmopathy.

The specimen comprised peripheral blood mononuclear cells (PBMCs), sampled at new diagnosis, from a patient treated with antithyroid drugs. Every receptor here comes from a woman aged 18-29 years with Graves disease. CDR3s include the opening cysteine and the closing phenylalanine or tryptophan. The D gene is left open where the match is weak. Only some rows state a clone size, as once, few, many or a class for expanded clones.

V	size	length	D	J	CDR3	DNA
TRBV12-3/TRBV12-4	many	15	TRBD1	TRBJ1-2	CASSWESTGLDGYTF	TGTGCCAGCAGTTGGGAGTCGACAGGGTTGGATGGCTACACCTTC
TRBV19	-	12	-	TRBJ1-5	CASSIRYQPQHF	TGTGCCAGTAGTATCAGGTATCAGCCCCAGCATTTT
TRBV3-1	many	15	-	TRBJ2-3	CASSRDEDFADTQYF	TGTGCCAGCAGCCGAGATGAGGACTTCGCAGATACGCAGTATTTT
TRBV27	-	18	-	TRBJ1-6	CASSFGRGVSSYNSPLHF	TGTGCCAGCAGTTTTGGGAGGGGCGTCAGCTCCTATAATTCACCCCTCCACTTT
TRBV27	few	15	-	TRBJ1-1	CASSPLEGLATEAFF	TGTGCCAGCAGTCCTCTTGAGGGCCTGGCCACTGAAGCTTTCTTT
TRBV28	many	11	TRBD1	TRBJ1-5	CASSPRTGQHF	TGTGCCAGCAGTCCTCGGACAGGGCAGCATTTT
TRBV19	-	21	TRBD2	TRBJ2-2	CASSIDFFSGLAGAHTGELFF	TGTGCCAGTAGTATAGATTTCTTCTCTGGACTAGCGGGAGCCCACACCGGGGAGCTGTTTTTT
TRBV6-5	many	15	TRBD1	TRBJ2-7	CASSYGQGVALEQYF	TGTGCCAGCAGTTATGGGCAGGGGGTTGCGCTCGAGCAGTACTTC
TRBV13	many	16	-	TRBJ2-3	CASSSDKGLYTDTQYF	TGTGCCAGCAGCTCAGACAAGGGGTTATACACAGATACGCAGTATTTT
TRBV28	many	14	TRBD1	TRBJ2-7	CASSSQGLRNEQYF	TGTGCCAGCAGTTCACAGGGGCTGAGGAACGAGCAGTACTTC
TRBV7-6	few	15	-	TRBJ1-6	CASSLESAHNSPLHF	TGTGCCAGCAGCTTAGAGTCCGCGCATAATTCACCCCTCCACTTT
TRBV5-1	-	16	TRBD2	TRBJ2-1	CASSPVLASPYNEQFF	TGCGCCAGCAGCCCGGTACTAGCGAGTCCCTACAATGAGCAGTTCTTC